These 5 T cell receptor beta chains were sequenced from one sample in a study of CD8 T cells in ankylosing spondylitis. General observations from the study: For ankylosing spondylitis blood, a TCR beta motif of several highly homologous variants appeared characteristic.

TCRdb recomputed calls from the 5' RACE reads with MiXCR, one row per CDR3 protein. The sample consists of over 700,000 distinct CDR3 sequences, 19% of them appearing once. Their antigen targets remain unknown. Specimen: blood, either unsorted or a sorted T cell fraction (not recorded which). These TCRs come from a male donor with ankylosing spondylitis.

The chain has TRBV20-1 and TRBJ2-3, with 8 bases fitting TRBD2. The CDR3 sequence is 15 residues long. Per germline, CDR1 DFQATT and CDR2 SNEGSKA (reference sequence). The V and J ends lost 1 base and 5 bases, in that order; junction bases with no gene match: 8. CDR3: CSARVAGPGRDTQYF. CDR3 nucleotide sequence: TGCAGTGCTAGAGTAGCGGGACCCGGGAGAGATACGCAGTATTTT.

The chain couples TRBV27 to TRBJ2-1; a possible D gene is TRBD1 (6 bases). The CDR3 is made up of 15 amino acids. The germline V gene has CDR1 MNHEY and CDR2 SMNVEV (reference sequence). Trimming pared 4 bases from V and 0 bases from J, leaving 10 bases between. The CDR3 region has the DNA TGTGCCAGCAGTTCCGGACAGATCTCCTACAATGAGCAGTTCTTC. Protein: CASSSGQISYNEQFF.

This clonotype was recorded a few times. The V gene is TRBV5-6, the J gene TRBJ2-2, with D maybe TRBD1 (6 bases). CDR1 is SGHDT, CDR2 YYEEEE, per germline. The CDR3 covers 21 residues. V gave up 3 bases and J gave up 0 bases, with 27 bases separating them. The CDR3 sequence is CASSSFHDTATGITNTGELFF. CDR3 bases: TGTGCCAGCAGCTCCTTTCACGACACGGCGACAGGAATAACGAACACCGGGGAGCTGTTTTTT.

The V gene is TRBV20-1, the J gene TRBJ1-1; D remains ambiguous. CDR3 length equals 13 residues. The germline V gene has CDR1 DFQATT and CDR2 SNEGSKA (reference sequence). Trimming pared 4 bases from V and 0 bases from J, leaving 9 bases between. CDR3 in amino acids: CSATGEMNTEAFF. In nucleotides, the CDR3 is TGCAGTGCTACCGGGGAAATGAACACTGAAGCTTTCTTT.

The rearrangement uses TRBV5-1 and TRBJ2-3, with D perhaps assigned TRBD1 or TRBD2 (6 bases each). Trimming cost V 4 bases and J 0 bases, with 18 bases left between them. The germline CDR1 and CDR2 sequences are SGHRS and YFSETQ. The length of the CDR3 is 17 residues. The CDR3 reads CASSPTPGAISTDTQYF. In DNA form, the CDR3 reads TGCGCCAGCAGCCCAACCCCGGGGGCTATTAGCACAGATACGCAGTATTTT.